This record looks at one TCR beta chain sequence and its context. Using immunoSEQ multiplex PCR, the repertoire was profiled, and TCRdb retains in-frame clones only, with some absent. The sample lists 90,000 to 120,000 clones, just under 95% occurring once. The sample originates from a study of T cell changes during pregnancy in multiple sclerosis. V shed 3 bases and J 2 bases; nucleotides not matched to a gene: 5. This CDR3 region has 17 residues. Per the germline V gene, CDR1 is SGHTA and CDR2 is FQGNSA. The source was peripheral blood, collected in the third trimester of pregnancy. The chain carries TRBV7-2 and TRBJ2-4; 12 bases agree with TRBD1. This clonotype was sampled from a female donor in good health, enrolled as a control in a pregnancy study. The CDR3 spells CASSLTGTGGTKNIQYF. In DNA, the CDR3 is TGTGCCAGCAGCTTGACCGGGACAGGGGGCACCAAAAACATTCAGTACTTC. Full variable domain (rest looked up from reference TRBV7-2 and TRBJ2-4): GAGVSQSPSNKVTEKGKDVELRCDPISGHTALYWYRQSLGQGLEFLIYFQGNSAPDKSGLPSDRFSAERTGGSVSTLTIQRTQQEDSAVYLCASSLTGTGGTKNIQYFGAGTRLSVL.